This T cell receptor (beta chain) was recorded in a study of type 1 and type 2 diabetes patients. This CDR3 has 14 residues. V lost 2 bases to trimming and J lost 10 bases; unmatched junction nucleotides: 4. Looked up from germline, CDR1 is SGHTA and CDR2 is FQGNSA. PCR was run on genomic DNA. The TCR beta CDR3 region was amplified using 30 forward and 13 reverse primers. MiXCR, applied by TCRdb to the multiplex PCR reads, yields one record per CDR3 protein. This table holds more than 250,000 distinct CDR3 sequences, approximately 50% found once. The table lists this clonotype with a few counts. The receptor's source is a man aged 18-30 years with type 2 diabetes. This sequence joins TRBV7-2 and TRBJ1-6, with 8 positions matching TRBD1. The sequencing sample was made of peripheral blood mononuclear cells (PBMCs). CDR3 residues: CASSLSGGLSPLHF. As DNA, the CDR3 is TGTGCCAGCAGCTTATCAGGGGGCCTGTCACCCCTCCACTTT.